This T cell receptor (beta chain) was recovered during a study of blood T cell repertoires in COVID-19. Study summary: Whether acute or convalescent, the COVID-19 samples came from the United States, Italy and Spain. T cells, B-cell-depleted T cells, or PBMCs provided the cDNA or gDNA that served as material.

Original handling: Amplified reference gene primers provided the basis for estimating nucleated cell counts. The protocol was immunoSEQ multiplex PCR, while the TCRdb copy is restricted to in-frame clones and leaves out a portion. The DNA gave D and trimming, while V, J and clone size come from that table. The table has about 110,000 clones, 80% to 90% seen once; the top ten hold 4.6%. Trimming removed 6 bases from V and 10 bases from J, with 18 bases in between. CDR3 length: 14 residues. Germline CDR1 and CDR2: MDHEN and SYDVKM. This receptor was identified in a woman in her 50s with acute or convalescent COVID-19. The chain employs TRBV28 and TRBJ2-2; maybe TRBD2 (6 bases). The sample taken for sequencing was peripheral blood. The chain's CDR3 is CASSPTSLSTELFF. CDR3 sequence (DNA): TGTGCCAGCAGCCCGACTAGTTTGAGTACGGAGCTGTTTTTT.